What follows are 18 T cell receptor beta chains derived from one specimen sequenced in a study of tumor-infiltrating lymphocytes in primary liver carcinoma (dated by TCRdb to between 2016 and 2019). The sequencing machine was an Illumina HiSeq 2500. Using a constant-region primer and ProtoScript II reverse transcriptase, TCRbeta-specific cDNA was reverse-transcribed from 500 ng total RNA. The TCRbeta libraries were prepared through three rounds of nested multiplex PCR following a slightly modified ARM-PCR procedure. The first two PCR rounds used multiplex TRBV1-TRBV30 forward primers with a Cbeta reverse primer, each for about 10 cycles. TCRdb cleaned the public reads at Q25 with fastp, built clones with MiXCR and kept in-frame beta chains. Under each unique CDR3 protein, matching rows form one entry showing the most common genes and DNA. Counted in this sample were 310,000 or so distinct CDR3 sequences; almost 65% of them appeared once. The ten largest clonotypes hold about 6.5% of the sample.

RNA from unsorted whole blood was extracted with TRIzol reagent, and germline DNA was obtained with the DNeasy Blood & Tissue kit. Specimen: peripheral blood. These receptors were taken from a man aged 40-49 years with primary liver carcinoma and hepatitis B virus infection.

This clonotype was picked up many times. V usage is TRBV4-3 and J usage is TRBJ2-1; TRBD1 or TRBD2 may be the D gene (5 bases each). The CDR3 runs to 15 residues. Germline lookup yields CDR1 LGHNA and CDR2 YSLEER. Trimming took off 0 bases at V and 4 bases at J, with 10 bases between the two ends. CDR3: CASSQDLWGYNEQFF. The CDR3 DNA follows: TGCGCCAGCAGCCAAGATCTTTGGGGGTACAATGAGCAGTTCTTC.

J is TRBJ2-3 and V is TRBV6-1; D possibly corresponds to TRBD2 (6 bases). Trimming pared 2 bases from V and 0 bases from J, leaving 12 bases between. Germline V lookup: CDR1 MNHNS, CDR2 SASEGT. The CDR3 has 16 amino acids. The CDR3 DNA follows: TGTGCCAGCAGTGAAAAGATAGCGGCTAGCACAGATACGCAGTATTTT. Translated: CASSEKIAASTDTQYF.

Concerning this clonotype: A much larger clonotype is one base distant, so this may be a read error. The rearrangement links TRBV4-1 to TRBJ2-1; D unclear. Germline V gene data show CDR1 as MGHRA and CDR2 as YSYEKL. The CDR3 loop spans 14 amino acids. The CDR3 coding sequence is TGCGCCAGCAGTCGTTTGGCTAGTATGGATGAGCAGCTCTTC. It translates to CASSRLASMDEQLF.

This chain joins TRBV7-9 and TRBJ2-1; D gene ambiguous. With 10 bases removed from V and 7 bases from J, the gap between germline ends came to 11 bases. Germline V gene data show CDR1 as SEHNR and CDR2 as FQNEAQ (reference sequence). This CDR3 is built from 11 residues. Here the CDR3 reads CATLYANEQFF. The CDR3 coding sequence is TGTGCCACACTCTACGCTAATGAGCAGTTCTTC.

CDR3: CASSEYAGGSGEQFF. The CDR3 nucleotides read TGCGCCAGCAGTGAGTACGCGGGAGGTAGTGGTGAGCAGTTCTTC. The gene calls are TRBV10-2 and TRBJ2-1, with TRBD2 matching 8 bases. Losses at the gene ends were 1 base for V and 9 bases for J; bases not matched to a gene: 8. CDR3 length: 15 amino acids. The germline V gene encodes CDR1 WSHSY and CDR2 SAAADI.

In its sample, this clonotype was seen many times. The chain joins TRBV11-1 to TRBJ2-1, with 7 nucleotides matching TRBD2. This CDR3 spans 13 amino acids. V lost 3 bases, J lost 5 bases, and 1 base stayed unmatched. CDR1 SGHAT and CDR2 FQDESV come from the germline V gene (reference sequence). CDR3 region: CASSLGGDNEQFF. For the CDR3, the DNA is TGTGCCAGCAGCTTGGGAGGGGACAATGAGCAGTTCTTC.

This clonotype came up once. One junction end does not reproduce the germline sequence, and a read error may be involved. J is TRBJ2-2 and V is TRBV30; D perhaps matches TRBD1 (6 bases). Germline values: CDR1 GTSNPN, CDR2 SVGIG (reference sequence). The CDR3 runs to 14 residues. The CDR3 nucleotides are TGTGCCTGGAGTAGGGGGACATATCTCGGGGAGCTGTTATTT. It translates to CAWSRGTYLGELLF. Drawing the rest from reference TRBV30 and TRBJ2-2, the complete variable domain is SQTIHQWPATLVQPVGSPLSLECTVEGTSNPNLYWYRQAAGRGLQLLFYSVGIGQISSEVPQNLSASRPQDRQFILSSKKLLLSDSGFYLCAWSRGTYLGELLFGEGSRLTVL.

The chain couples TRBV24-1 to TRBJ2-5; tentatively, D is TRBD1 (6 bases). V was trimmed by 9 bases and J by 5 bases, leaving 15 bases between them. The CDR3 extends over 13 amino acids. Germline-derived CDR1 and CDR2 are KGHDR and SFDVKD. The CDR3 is CATAPQGRETQYF. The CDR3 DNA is TGTGCCACCGCACCGCAGGGGCGGGAGACCCAGTACTTC.

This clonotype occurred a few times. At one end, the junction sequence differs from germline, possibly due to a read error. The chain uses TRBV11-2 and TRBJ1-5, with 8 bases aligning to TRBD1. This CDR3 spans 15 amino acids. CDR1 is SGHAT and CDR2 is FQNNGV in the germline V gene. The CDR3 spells CAGSHGTGFDQPQHF. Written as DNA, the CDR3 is TGTGCCGGCAGCCACGGGACAGGCTTTGATCAGCCCCAGCATTTT.

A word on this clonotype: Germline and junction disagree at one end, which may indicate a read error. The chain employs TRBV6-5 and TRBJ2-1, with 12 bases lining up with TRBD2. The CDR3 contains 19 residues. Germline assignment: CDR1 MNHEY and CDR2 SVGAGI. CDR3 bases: TGTGCCAGCAGTTACTCTCCGCCTAGCGGGAGGGCCTACTACAATGAGCAGTCCTTC. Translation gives CASSYSPPSGRAYYNEQSF.

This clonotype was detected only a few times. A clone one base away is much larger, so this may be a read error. CDR3 DNA sequence: TGCAGCGTTGAACTGACTAGCGGGAGTAAAGATACGCAGTATTTT. This translates into CSVELTSGSKDTQYF. The genes are TRBV29-1 and TRBJ2-3; 12 nucleotides match TRBD2. The CDR3 totals 15 residues. Germline V gene sequence: CDR1 SQVTM, CDR2 ANQGSEA. Trimming removed 2 bases from V and 5 bases from J; junction bases left unmatched: 5.

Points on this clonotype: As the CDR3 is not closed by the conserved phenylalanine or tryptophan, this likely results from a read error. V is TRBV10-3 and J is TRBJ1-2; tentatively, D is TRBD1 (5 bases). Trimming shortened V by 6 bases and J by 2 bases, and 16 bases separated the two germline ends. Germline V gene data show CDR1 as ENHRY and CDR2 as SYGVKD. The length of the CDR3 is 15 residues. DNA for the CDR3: TGTGCCATCAGAGATTATCCGACAGCGAACTATGGCTACACCTTA. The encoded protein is CAIRDYPTANYGYTL.

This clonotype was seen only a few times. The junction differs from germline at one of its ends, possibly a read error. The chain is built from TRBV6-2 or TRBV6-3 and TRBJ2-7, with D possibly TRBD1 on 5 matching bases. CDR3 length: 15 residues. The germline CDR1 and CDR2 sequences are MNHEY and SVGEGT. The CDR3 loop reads CASRLEGAGSYEQYF. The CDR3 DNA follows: TGTGCCAGCAGGCTGGAAGGGGCCGGTTCCTACGAGCAGTATTTC.

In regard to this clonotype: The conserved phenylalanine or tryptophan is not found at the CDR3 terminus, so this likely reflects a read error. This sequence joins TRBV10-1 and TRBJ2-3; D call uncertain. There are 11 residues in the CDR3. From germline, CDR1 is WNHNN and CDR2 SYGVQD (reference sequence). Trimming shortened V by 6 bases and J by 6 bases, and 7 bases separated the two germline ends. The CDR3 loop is CASRLVDTQYY. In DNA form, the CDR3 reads TGCGCCAGCAGGCTAGTGGATACGCAGTATTAT.

This CDR3 reads CASGHRGRVNEQFF. CDR3 sequence (DNA): TGTGCCAGCGGCCACAGGGGTCGGGTCAATGAGCAGTTCTTC. This chain links TRBV11-1 with TRBJ2-1; 7 positions match TRBD1. V lost 8 bases, J lost 6 bases, and 10 bases stayed unmatched. In germline, CDR1 is SGHAT, CDR2 FQDESV (reference sequence). The CDR3 sequence is 14 residues long.

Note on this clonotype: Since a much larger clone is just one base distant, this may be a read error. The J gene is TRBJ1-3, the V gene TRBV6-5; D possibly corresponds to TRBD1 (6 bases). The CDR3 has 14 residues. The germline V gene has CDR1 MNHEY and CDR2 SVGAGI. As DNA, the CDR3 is TGTGCCAGCAGTCCCCAGGGGATTGGAAACATCATATATTTT. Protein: CASSPQGIGNIIYF.

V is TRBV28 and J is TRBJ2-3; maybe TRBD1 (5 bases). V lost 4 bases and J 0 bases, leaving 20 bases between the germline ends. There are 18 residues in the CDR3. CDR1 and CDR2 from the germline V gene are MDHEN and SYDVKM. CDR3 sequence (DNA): TGTGCCAGCAGTTCCCCCAATTCGATACAGGAGAGCACAGATACGCAGTATTTT. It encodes CASSSPNSIQESTDTQYF.

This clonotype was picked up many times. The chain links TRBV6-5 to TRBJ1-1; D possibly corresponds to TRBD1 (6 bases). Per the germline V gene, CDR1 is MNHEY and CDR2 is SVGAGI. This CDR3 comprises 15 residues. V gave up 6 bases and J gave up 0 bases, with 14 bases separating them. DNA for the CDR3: TGTGCCAGCAGCCCCAGGGGCGGGCTGAACACTGAAGCTTTCTTT. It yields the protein CASSPRGGLNTEAFF.